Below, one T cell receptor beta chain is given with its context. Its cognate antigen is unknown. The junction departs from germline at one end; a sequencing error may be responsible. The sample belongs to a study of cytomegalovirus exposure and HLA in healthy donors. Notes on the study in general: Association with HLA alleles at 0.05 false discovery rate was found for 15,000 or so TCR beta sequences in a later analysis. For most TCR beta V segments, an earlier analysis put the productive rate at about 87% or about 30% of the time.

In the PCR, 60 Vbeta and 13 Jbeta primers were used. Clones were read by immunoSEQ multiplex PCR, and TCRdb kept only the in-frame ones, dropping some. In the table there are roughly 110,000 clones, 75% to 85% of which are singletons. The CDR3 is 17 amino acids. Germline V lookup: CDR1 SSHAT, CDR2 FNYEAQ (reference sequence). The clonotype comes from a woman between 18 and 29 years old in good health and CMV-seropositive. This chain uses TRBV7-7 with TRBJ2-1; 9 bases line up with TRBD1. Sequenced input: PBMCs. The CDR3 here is CASSLELLDRGANEQFF. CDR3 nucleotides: TGTGCTAGCAGCTTAGAGTTATTAGACAGGGGGGCCAATGAGCAGTTCTTC.